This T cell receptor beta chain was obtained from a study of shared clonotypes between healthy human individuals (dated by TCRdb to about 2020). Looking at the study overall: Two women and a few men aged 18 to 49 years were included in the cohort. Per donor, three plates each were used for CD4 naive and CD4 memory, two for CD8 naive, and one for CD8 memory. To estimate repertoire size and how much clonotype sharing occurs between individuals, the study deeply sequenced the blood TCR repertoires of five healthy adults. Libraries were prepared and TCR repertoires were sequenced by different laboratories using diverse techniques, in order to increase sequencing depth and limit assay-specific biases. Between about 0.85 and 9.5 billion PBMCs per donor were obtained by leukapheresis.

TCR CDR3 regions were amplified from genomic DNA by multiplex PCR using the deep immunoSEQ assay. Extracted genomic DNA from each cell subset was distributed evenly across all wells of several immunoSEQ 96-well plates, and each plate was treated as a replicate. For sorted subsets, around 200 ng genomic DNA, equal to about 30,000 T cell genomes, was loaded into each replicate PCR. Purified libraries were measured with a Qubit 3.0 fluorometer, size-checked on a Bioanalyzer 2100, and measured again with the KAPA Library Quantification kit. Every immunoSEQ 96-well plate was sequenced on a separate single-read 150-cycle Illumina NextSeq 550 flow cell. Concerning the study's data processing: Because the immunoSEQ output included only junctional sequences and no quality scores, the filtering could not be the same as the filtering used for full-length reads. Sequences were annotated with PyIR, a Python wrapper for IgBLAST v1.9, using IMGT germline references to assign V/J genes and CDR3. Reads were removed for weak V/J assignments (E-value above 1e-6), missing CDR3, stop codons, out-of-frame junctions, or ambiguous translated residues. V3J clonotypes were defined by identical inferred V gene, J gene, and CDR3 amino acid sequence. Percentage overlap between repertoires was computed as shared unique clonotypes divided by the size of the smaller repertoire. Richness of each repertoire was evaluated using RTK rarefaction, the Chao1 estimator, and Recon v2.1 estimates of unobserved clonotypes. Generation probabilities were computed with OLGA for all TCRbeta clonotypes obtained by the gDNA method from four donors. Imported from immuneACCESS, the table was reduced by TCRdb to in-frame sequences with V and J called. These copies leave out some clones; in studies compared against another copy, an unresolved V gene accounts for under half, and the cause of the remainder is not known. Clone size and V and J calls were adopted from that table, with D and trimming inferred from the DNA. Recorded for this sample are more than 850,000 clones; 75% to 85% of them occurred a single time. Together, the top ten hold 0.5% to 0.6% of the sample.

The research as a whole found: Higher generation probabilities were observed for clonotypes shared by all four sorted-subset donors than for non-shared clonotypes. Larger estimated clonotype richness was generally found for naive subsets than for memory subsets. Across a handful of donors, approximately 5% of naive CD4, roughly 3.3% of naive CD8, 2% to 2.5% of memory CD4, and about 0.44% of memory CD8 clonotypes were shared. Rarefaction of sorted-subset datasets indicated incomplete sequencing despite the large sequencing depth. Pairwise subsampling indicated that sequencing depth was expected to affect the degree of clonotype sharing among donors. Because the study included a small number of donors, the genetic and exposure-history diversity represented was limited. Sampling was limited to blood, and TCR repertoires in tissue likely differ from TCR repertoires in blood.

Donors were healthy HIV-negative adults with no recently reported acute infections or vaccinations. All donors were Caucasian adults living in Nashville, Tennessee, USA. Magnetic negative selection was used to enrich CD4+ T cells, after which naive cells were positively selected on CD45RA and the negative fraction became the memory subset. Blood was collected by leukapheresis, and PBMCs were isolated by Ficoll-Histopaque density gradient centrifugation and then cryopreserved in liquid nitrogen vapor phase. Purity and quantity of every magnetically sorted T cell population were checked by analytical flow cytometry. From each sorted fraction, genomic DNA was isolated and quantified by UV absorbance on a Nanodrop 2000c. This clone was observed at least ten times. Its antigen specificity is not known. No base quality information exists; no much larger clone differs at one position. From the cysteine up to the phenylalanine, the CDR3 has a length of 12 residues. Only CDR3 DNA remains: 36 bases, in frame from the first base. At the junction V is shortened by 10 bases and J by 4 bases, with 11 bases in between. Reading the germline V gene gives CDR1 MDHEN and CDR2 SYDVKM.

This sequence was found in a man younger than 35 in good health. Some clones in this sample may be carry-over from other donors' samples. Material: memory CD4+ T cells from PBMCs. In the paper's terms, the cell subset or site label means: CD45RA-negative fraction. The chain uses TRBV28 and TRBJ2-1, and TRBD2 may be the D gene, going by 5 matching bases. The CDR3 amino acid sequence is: CAIKRAYNEQFF. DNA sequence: TGTGCCATCAAGAGGGCATACAATGAGCAGTTCTTC. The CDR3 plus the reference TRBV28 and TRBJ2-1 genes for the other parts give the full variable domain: DVKVTQSSRYLVKRTGEKVFLECVQDMDHENMFWYRQDPGLGLRLIYFSYDVKMKEKGDIPEGYSVSREKKERFSLILESASTNQTSMYLCAIKRAYNEQFFGPGTRLTVL.